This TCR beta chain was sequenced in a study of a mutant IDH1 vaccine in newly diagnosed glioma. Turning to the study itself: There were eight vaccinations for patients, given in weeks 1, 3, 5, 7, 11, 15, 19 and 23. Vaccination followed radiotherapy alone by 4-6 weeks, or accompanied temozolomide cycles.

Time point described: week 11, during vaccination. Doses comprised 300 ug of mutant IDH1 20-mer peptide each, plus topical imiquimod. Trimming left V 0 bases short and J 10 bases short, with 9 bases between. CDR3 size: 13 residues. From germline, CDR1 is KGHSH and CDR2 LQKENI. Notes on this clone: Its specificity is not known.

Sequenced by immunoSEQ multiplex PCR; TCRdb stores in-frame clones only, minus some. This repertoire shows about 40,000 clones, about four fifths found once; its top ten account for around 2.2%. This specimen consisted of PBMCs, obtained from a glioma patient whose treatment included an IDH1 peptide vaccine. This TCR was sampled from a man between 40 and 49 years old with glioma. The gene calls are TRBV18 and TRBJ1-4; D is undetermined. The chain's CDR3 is CASSPPNLGKLFF. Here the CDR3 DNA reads TGTGCCAGCTCACCACCAAACCTGGGAAAACTGTTTTTT.